Each of the 18 T cell receptor beta chains below was sequenced from the same sample in a study of CD8 T cells in ankylosing spondylitis. General study findings and limits: It appeared that ankylosing spondylitis blood was characterized by a TCR beta motif of 8 or 9 highly homologous variants.

Their antigens remain unidentified. TCRdb redid the calling of the 5' RACE reads with MiXCR, one entry per CDR3 protein. This table has some 400,000 distinct CDR3 sequences, around 22% appearing once. Sample: blood, either unsorted or a sorted T cell fraction (not recorded which). The receptor source for this set is a male donor with ankylosing spondylitis.

The chain combines TRBV10-2 with TRBJ2-3; D might be TRBD2 (6 bases). The CDR3 extends over 18 amino acids. V was clipped by 3 bases and J by 4 bases, with 23 bases between them. Germline V gives CDR1 WSHSY, CDR2 SAAADI. The CDR3 region is CASSDPGAEGPVADTQYF. CDR3 sequence (DNA): TGCGCCAGCAGTGACCCCGGGGCGGAGGGGCCGGTCGCAGATACGCAGTATTTT.

This clonotype has just a few counts. The rearrangement uses TRBV27 and TRBJ1-5, with D maybe TRBD1 (5 bases). Trimming stripped 5 bases from V and 6 bases from J, with 20 bases between. There are 16 residues in the CDR3. The V gene's germline CDR1 is MNHEY and CDR2 SMNVEV (reference sequence). CDR3 bases: TGTGCCAGCAGTCTCAGGGACGGTCGGTTCGGTCAGCCCCAGCATTTT. As protein: CASSLRDGRFGQPQHF.

This clonotype was seen more than once but under ten times. CDR3 region: CASRQSGGATRRTEAFF. The CDR3 DNA is TGTGCCAGCAGACAAAGCGGGGGGGCAACAAGGCGCACTGAAGCTTTCTTT. The rearrangement links TRBV3-1 to TRBJ1-1, with D perhaps matching TRBD1 (6 bases). The CDR3 has 17 residues. Trimming cost V 6 bases and J 4 bases, with 24 bases left between them. Germline V gene lookup returns CDR1 LGHDT and CDR2 YNNKEL (reference sequence).

This chain connects TRBV5-1 to TRBJ2-2, with D possibly matching TRBD1 (6 bases). The V gene lost 2 bases and the J gene lost 1 base, with 12 bases spanning the gap. Germline loops: CDR1 SGHRS, CDR2 YFSETQ. The CDR3 spans 16 residues. CDR3 sequence: CASSLTGTQNTGELFF. CDR3 nucleotides: TGCGCCAGCAGCTTAACCGGGACACAGAACACCGGGGAGCTGTTTTTT.

The chain has TRBV4-1 and TRBJ2-1, with no clear D. V was cut by 4 bases and J by 9 bases, with 7 bases left in between. The germline gives CDR1 MGHRA, CDR2 YSYEKL. The CDR3 is 11 amino acids. The CDR3 coding sequence is TGCGCCAGCAGCCGGCGAGGTGAGCAGTTCTTC. Translating gives CASSRRGEQFF.

The J gene is TRBJ2-7, the V gene TRBV6-2 or TRBV6-3; D possibly matches TRBD1 or TRBD2 (5 bases each). The CDR3 consists of 16 residues. Germline lookup yields CDR1 MNHEY and CDR2 SVGEGT. Trimming took off 5 bases at V and 2 bases at J, with 19 bases between the two ends. As DNA, the CDR3 is TGTGCCAGCAGTCCCGGGACGGGATATTCCACCTACGAGCAGTACTTC. It codes for CASSPGTGYSTYEQYF.

This clonotype was seen once. This chain connects TRBV30 to TRBJ2-1; possibly TRBD1 or TRBD2 for D (5 bases each). The CDR3 contains 13 residues. The germline V gene has CDR1 GTSNPN and CDR2 SVGIG (reference sequence). CDR3 sequence reads: CAVGPSSYNEQFF. CDR3 nucleotides: TGTGCTGTGGGACCCAGCTCCTACAATGAGCAGTTCTTC.

This clonotype has just a few counts. V gene TRBV4-1 combines with J gene TRBJ2-6; D is possibly TRBD1 (5 bases). The CDR3 totals 18 residues. Between the trimmed V and J ends, which lost 1 base and 0 bases, there was a span of 13 bases. From germline, CDR1 is MGHRA and CDR2 YSYEKL. The CDR3 loop reads CASSQGQGRSSGANVLTF. DNA of the CDR3: TGCGCCAGCAGCCAAGGGCAGGGCCGGAGCTCTGGGGCCAACGTCCTGACTTTC.

This rearrangement joins TRBV3-1 to TRBJ2-2; 7 bases map to TRBD1. The CDR3 runs 17 residues. The germline V gene has CDR1 LGHDT and CDR2 YNNKEL (reference sequence). With V trimmed by 0 bases and J by 4 bases, 8 bases remained unmatched. CDR3 nucleotide sequence: TGTGCCAGCAGCCAAGAACCCACAGGGGCCACCACCGGGGAGCTGTTTTTT. It translates to CASSQEPTGATTGELFF.

This clonotype was seen more than once but under ten times. The rearrangement links TRBV18 to TRBJ1-1, with 9 bases matching TRBD1. The CDR3 has 14 residues. Per germline, CDR1 KGHSH and CDR2 LQKENI. The junction had 5 bases not matched to a gene; V was cut back by 4 bases and J by 5 bases. The CDR3 sequence: CASSRQGDETEAFF. The CDR3 DNA reads TGTGCCAGCTCACGACAGGGGGATGAAACTGAAGCTTTCTTT.

The chain has TRBV19 and TRBJ2-7; possibly TRBD2 for D (6 bases). CDR1 LNHDA and CDR2 SQIVND come from the germline V gene (reference sequence). This CDR3 spans 15 amino acids. Trimming shortened V by 3 bases and J by 2 bases, and 14 bases separated the two germline ends. Here the CDR3 DNA reads TGTGCCAGTAGTATGAGTCTAGCGTACGCCTACGAGCAGTACTTC. Protein sequence: CASSMSLAYAYEQYF.

The J gene is TRBJ1-1, the V gene TRBV25-1, with 8 bases fitting TRBD1. Trimming took 5 bases from V and 1 from J; bases not matched to a gene: 9. The germline gives CDR1 MGHDK, CDR2 SYGVNS. The CDR3 loop spans 16 amino acids. The CDR3 reads CASSRQGAGGNTEAFF. The CDR3, as DNA: TGTGCCAGCAGTCGTCAGGGGGCAGGAGGGAACACTGAAGCTTTCTTT.

This clonotype occurred a few times. This chain uses TRBV5-1 with TRBJ2-1, with a tentative D call TRBD1 (5 bases). Germline values: CDR1 SGHRS, CDR2 YFSETQ. The CDR3 has 14 residues. Trimming shortened V by 2 bases and J by 5 bases, and 11 bases separated the two germline ends. CDR3 nucleotides: TGCGCCAGCAGCTTCCAGGGTCGGGACAATGAGCAGTTCTTC. Translating it yields CASSFQGRDNEQFF.

V gene TRBV29-1 combines with J gene TRBJ2-7, with D perhaps TRBD2 (6 bases). CDR1 is SQVTM and CDR2 is ANQGSEA in the germline V gene. Trimming stripped 0 bases from V and 9 bases from J, with 18 bases between. The CDR3 contains 14 residues. CDR3 in DNA: TGCAGCGTTGAAGAGTCTAGCGAGGGTACGGGGCAGTACTTC. Its protein product is CSVEESSEGTGQYF.

The table lists this clonotype with many counts. The chain joins TRBV28 to TRBJ2-7, with D perhaps TRBD1 (6 bases). V was trimmed by 7 bases and J by 2 bases, leaving 21 bases between them. Germline CDR1 is MDHEN and CDR2 is SYDVKM. The CDR3 has 16 residues. The DNA for the CDR3 is TGTGCCAGCAATCATCCGAGCCCCGGACAGACCTACGAGCAGTACTTC. This codes for CASNHPSPGQTYEQYF.

In its sample, this clonotype was seen once. The J gene is TRBJ2-6, the V gene TRBV7-9, with unresolved D. V was shortened by 5 bases and J by 4 bases, with 15 bases between the two germline ends. The CDR3 is 16 amino acids. Germline assignment: CDR1 SEHNR and CDR2 FQNEAQ (reference sequence). Here the CDR3 DNA reads TGTGCCAGCAGCCCAGGTCGGGCTTCAGGGGCCAACGTCCTGACTTTC. Residues: CASSPGRASGANVLTF.

This clonotype has a handful of counts. The chain carries TRBV7-2 and TRBJ2-7; 9 bases match TRBD1. The CDR3 sequence is 14 residues long. CDR1 and CDR2 from the germline V gene are SGHTA and FQGNSA. V lost 5 bases, J lost 6 bases, and 8 bases stayed unmatched. In DNA form, the CDR3 reads TGTGCCAGCAGCATAACGGGACAGGGAGGCGAGCAGTACTTC. This translates into CASSITGQGGEQYF.

This chain uses TRBV7-2 with TRBJ2-2; 10 bases line up with TRBD2. Looked up from germline, CDR1 is SGHTA and CDR2 is FQGNSA. After removal of 4 bases from V and 4 bases from J, the junction contained 6 bases not matched to a gene. The CDR3 spans 16 residues. The CDR3 nucleotides are TGTGCCAGCAGCTCTCGAGCGGGAGGGATCACCGGGGAGCTGTTTTTT. It specifies CASSSRAGGITGELFF.